This is a list of T cell receptor beta chains from one sample in a study of T cell repertoires in cytomegalovirus infection. Using its own MiXCR run on the reads, TCRdb lists one record per CDR3 protein. The sample lists some 200,000 distinct CDR3 sequences, about 21% occurring once. Sequencing used PBMCs. These receptors were collected from a human donor in good health (CMV status not recorded). Some clones in this sample may be carry-over from other donors' samples. Both conserved end residues are part of each CDR3. D genes are given only for firm matches. Size tells how often a clone was seen (once, few, many) or the class of an expanded clone, and some rows leave it out.

v_gene: TRBV7-8
d_gene: TRBD1
j_gene: TRBJ2-7
abundance: few
CDR3aa: CASNNPGQGIEQYF
CDR3nt: TGTGCCAGCAACAATCCGGGACAGGGGATCGAGCAGTACTTC

v_gene: TRBV14
d_gene: NA
j_gene: TRBJ2-1
abundance: NA
CDR3aa: CASSQDLNGDNSREQFF
CDR3nt: TGTGCCAGCAGCCAAGACCTGAACGGGGACAACAGTCGGGAGCAGTTCTTC

v_gene: TRBV7-2
d_gene: NA
j_gene: TRBJ1-2
abundance: many
CDR3aa: CASSLGTANYGYTF
CDR3nt: TGTGCCAGCAGCTTAGGGACAGCTAACTATGGCTACACCTTC

v_gene: TRBV6-4
d_gene: NA
j_gene: TRBJ2-5
abundance: NA
CDR3aa: CARLDPETQYF
CDR3nt: TGTGCCAGACTGGACCCAGAGACCCAGTACTTC

v_gene: TRBV6-2/TRBV6-3
d_gene: NA
j_gene: TRBJ1-1
abundance: many
CDR3aa: CASRPGNTEAFF
CDR3nt: TGTGCCAGCAGACCAGGGAACACTGAAGCTTTCTTT

v_gene: TRBV29-1
d_gene: TRBD1
j_gene: TRBJ1-1
abundance: many
CDR3aa: CSAWTGETEAFF
CDR3nt: TGCAGCGCGTGGACAGGGGAAACTGAAGCTTTCTTT

v_gene: TRBV28
d_gene: TRBD2
j_gene: TRBJ2-7
abundance: NA
CDR3aa: CASRAGGGAYEQYF
CDR3nt: TGTGCCAGCAGGGCGGGGGGGGGCGCCTACGAGCAGTACTTC

v_gene: TRBV12-3/TRBV12-4
d_gene: NA
j_gene: TRBJ2-7
abundance: few
CDR3aa: CASSFWTSEQYF
CDR3nt: TGTGCCAGCAGTTTCTGGACAAGTGAGCAGTACTTC

v_gene: TRBV6-5
d_gene: NA
j_gene: TRBJ1-1
abundance: few
CDR3aa: CASSYSAVTEAFF
CDR3nt: TGTGCCAGCAGTTACTCGGCGGTCACTGAAGCTTTCTTT

v_gene: TRBV4-2
d_gene: NA
j_gene: TRBJ2-1
abundance: NA
CDR3aa: CASSRQGRSMDEQFF
CDR3nt: TGTGCCAGCAGCCGCCAGGGTCGAAGTATGGATGAGCAGTTCTTC

v_gene: TRBV7-9
d_gene: TRBD1
j_gene: TRBJ2-2
abundance: NA
CDR3aa: CASKSRTGGTGELFF
CDR3nt: TGTGCCAGCAAGTCGCGGACAGGGGGCACCGGGGAGCTGTTTTTT

v_gene: TRBV19
d_gene: TRBD1
j_gene: TRBJ1-2
abundance: many
CDR3aa: CASSMSGDRAIHGYTF
CDR3nt: TGTGCCAGTAGTATGAGTGGAGACAGGGCCATCCATGGCTACACCTTC

v_gene: TRBV6-5
d_gene: NA
j_gene: TRBJ1-1
abundance: few
CDR3aa: CASSYTRENTEAFF
CDR3nt: TGTGCCAGCAGTTATACCAGGGAGAACACTGAAGCTTTCTTT

v_gene: TRBV28
d_gene: NA
j_gene: TRBJ1-3
abundance: many
CDR3aa: CASSLSGEAGSGNTIYF
CDR3nt: TGTGCCAGCAGTTTATCCGGTGAGGCAGGCTCTGGAAACACCATATATTTT

v_gene: TRBV7-8
d_gene: TRBD2
j_gene: TRBJ2-4
abundance: few
CDR3aa: CASTNQASGAKNIQYF
CDR3nt: TGTGCCAGTACCAATCAGGCTAGCGGGGCCAAAAACATTCAGTACTTC

v_gene: TRBV12-3/TRBV12-4
d_gene: NA
j_gene: TRBJ1-4
abundance: NA
CDR3aa: CASSYSTNEKLFF
CDR3nt: TGTGCCAGCAGCTACTCAACTAATGAAAAACTGTTTTTT

v_gene: TRBV7-9
d_gene: NA
j_gene: TRBJ1-5
abundance: few
CDR3aa: CASSLGGQNQPQHF
CDR3nt: TGTGCCAGCAGCTTAGGGGGGCAGAATCAGCCCCAGCATTTT

v_gene: TRBV3-1
d_gene: TRBD1
j_gene: TRBJ2-1
abundance: NA
CDR3aa: CASSQGTGPQMYEQFF
CDR3nt: TGTGCCAGCAGCCAAGGGACAGGGCCTCAGATGTATGAGCAGTTCTTC

v_gene: TRBV12-3/TRBV12-4
d_gene: NA
j_gene: TRBJ1-1
abundance: NA
CDR3aa: CASSETGTEAFF
CDR3nt: TGTGCCAGCAGCGAGACTGGGACTGAAGCTTTCTTT

v_gene: TRBV6-5
d_gene: TRBD1
j_gene: TRBJ1-1
abundance: NA
CDR3aa: CASSYKGGAGTEAFF
CDR3nt: TGTGCCAGCAGTTACAAAGGGGGCGCAGGGACTGAAGCTTTCTTT

v_gene: TRBV12-3/TRBV12-4
d_gene: NA
j_gene: TRBJ2-1
abundance: NA
CDR3aa: CASSPGTQQFF
CDR3nt: TGTGCCAGCAGCCCCGGGACACAGCAGTTCTTC

v_gene: TRBV5-4
d_gene: NA
j_gene: TRBJ2-1
abundance: few
CDR3aa: CASSLSQDDNEQFF
CDR3nt: TGTGCCAGCAGCTTGTCCCAGGACGACAATGAGCAGTTCTTC

v_gene: TRBV28
d_gene: NA
j_gene: TRBJ2-1
abundance: NA
CDR3aa: CASSPGTLNEQFF
CDR3nt: TGTGCCAGCAGCCCCGGTACTCTGAATGAGCAGTTCTTC

v_gene: TRBV9
d_gene: TRBD1
j_gene: TRBJ1-2
abundance: few
CDR3aa: CASSAGQGTYGYTF
CDR3nt: TGTGCCAGCAGCGCGGGACAGGGAACCTATGGCTACACCTTC

v_gene: TRBV5-1
d_gene: NA
j_gene: TRBJ2-2
abundance: few
CDR3aa: CASSSTSYGGRWTGELFF
CDR3nt: TGCGCCAGCAGCTCGACATCTTACGGGGGGCGCTGGACCGGGGAGCTGTTTTTT

v_gene: TRBV6-2/TRBV6-3
d_gene: TRBD1
j_gene: TRBJ2-1
abundance: NA
CDR3aa: CASRDRDRLRGYNEQFF
CDR3nt: TGTGCCAGCAGAGACCGGGACAGGTTAAGGGGCTACAATGAGCAGTTCTTC

v_gene: TRBV7-2
d_gene: NA
j_gene: TRBJ1-1
abundance: many
CDR3aa: CASSLGGFAEAFF
CDR3nt: TGTGCCAGCAGCTTAGGGGGTTTCGCTGAAGCTTTCTTT

v_gene: TRBV11-3
d_gene: NA
j_gene: TRBJ2-4
abundance: many
CDR3aa: CASSLVRESKNIQYF
CDR3nt: TGTGCCAGCAGCTTAGTGAGGGAAAGCAAAAACATTCAGTACTTC

v_gene: TRBV19
d_gene: TRBD1
j_gene: TRBJ2-7
abundance: once
CDR3aa: CASSKSTGGAGYEQYF
CDR3nt: TGTGCCAGTAGTAAGAGCACAGGGGGCGCGGGTTACGAGCAGTACTTC

v_gene: TRBV7-2
d_gene: NA
j_gene: TRBJ1-1
abundance: many
CDR3aa: CASSLSGHLNTEAFF
CDR3nt: TGTGCCAGCAGCTTGTCCGGACACTTGAACACTGAAGCTTTCTTT

v_gene: TRBV6-6
d_gene: NA
j_gene: TRBJ2-3
abundance: NA
CDR3aa: CASRPRTASTDTQYF
CDR3nt: TGTGCCAGCAGACCTAGGACAGCTAGCACAGATACGCAGTATTTT

v_gene: TRBV4-3
d_gene: TRBD1
j_gene: TRBJ2-3
abundance: few
CDR3aa: CASSPSGQGTDTQYF
CDR3nt: TGCGCCAGCAGCCCTTCCGGACAGGGCACAGATACGCAGTATTTT

v_gene: TRBV20-1
d_gene: NA
j_gene: TRBJ2-7
abundance: few
CDR3aa: CSARGGRGTFNYEQYF
CDR3nt: TGCAGTGCTAGAGGGGGCAGGGGCACATTCAACTACGAGCAGTACTTC

v_gene: TRBV4-1
d_gene: NA
j_gene: TRBJ1-2
abundance: many
CDR3aa: CASSQARQAWGGYTF
CDR3nt: TGCGCCAGCAGCCAAGCAAGGCAGGCCTGGGGTGGCTACACCTTC

v_gene: TRBV12-3/TRBV12-4
d_gene: TRBD1
j_gene: TRBJ2-2
abundance: few
CDR3aa: CASSRGWDRRNTGELFF
CDR3nt: TGTGCCAGCAGTAGGGGTTGGGACAGGAGGAACACCGGGGAGCTGTTTTTT

v_gene: TRBV28
d_gene: NA
j_gene: TRBJ2-1
abundance: few
CDR3aa: CASSPGLLISYNEQFF
CDR3nt: TGTGCCAGCAGTCCCGGACTACTTATCTCCTACAATGAGCAGTTCTTC

v_gene: TRBV20-1
d_gene: NA
j_gene: TRBJ2-7
abundance: many
CDR3aa: CSAREPGGAYEQYF
CDR3nt: TGCAGTGCTAGAGAGCCTGGAGGTGCCTACGAGCAGTACTTC

v_gene: TRBV7-9
d_gene: NA
j_gene: TRBJ1-1
abundance: many
CDR3aa: CASSTSDRNTEAFF
CDR3nt: TGTGCCAGCAGCACCTCCGACCGGAACACTGAAGCTTTCTTT

v_gene: TRBV11-3
d_gene: TRBD2
j_gene: TRBJ2-7
abundance: NA
CDR3aa: CASSETSGITYEQYF
CDR3nt: TGTGCCAGCAGCGAGACTAGCGGGATAACCTACGAGCAGTACTTC

v_gene: TRBV14
d_gene: NA
j_gene: TRBJ2-1
abundance: few
CDR3aa: CASSHGRQNEQFF
CDR3nt: TGTGCCAGCAGCCACGGACGTCAGAATGAGCAGTTCTTC

v_gene: TRBV19
d_gene: NA
j_gene: TRBJ2-1
abundance: few
CDR3aa: CASSALTGSGDNEQFF
CDR3nt: TGTGCCAGTAGCGCCCTAACAGGTTCGGGGGACAATGAGCAGTTCTTC

v_gene: TRBV7-3
d_gene: NA
j_gene: TRBJ2-7
abundance: NA
CDR3aa: CASSLAGTAREQYF
CDR3nt: TGTGCCAGCAGCTTAGCCGGGACGGCTAGGGAGCAGTACTTC

v_gene: TRBV6-2/TRBV6-3
d_gene: TRBD1
j_gene: TRBJ2-5
abundance: few
CDR3aa: CASSYEPGQGAGGGGETQYF
CDR3nt: TGTGCCAGCAGTTATGAGCCGGGACAGGGGGCTGGCGGGGGCGGAGAGACCCAGTACTTC

v_gene: TRBV7-2
d_gene: NA
j_gene: TRBJ2-7
abundance: many
CDR3aa: CASSSRGGGKLSYEQYF
CDR3nt: TGTGCCAGCAGCTCCAGGGGTGGGGGGAAACTTTCCTACGAGCAGTACTTC

v_gene: TRBV11-2
d_gene: NA
j_gene: TRBJ2-5
abundance: NA
CDR3aa: CASSLNQPQETQYF
CDR3nt: TGTGCCAGCAGCTTAAATCAGCCCCAAGAGACCCAGTACTTC

v_gene: TRBV7-9
d_gene: NA
j_gene: TRBJ2-7
abundance: few
CDR3aa: CASSSEEGYEQYF
CDR3nt: TGTGCCAGCAGTTCAGAGGAAGGCTACGAGCAGTACTTC

v_gene: TRBV4-1
d_gene: NA
j_gene: TRBJ2-7
abundance: few
CDR3aa: CASSQDDSGDTYEQYF
CDR3nt: TGCGCCAGCAGCCAAGATGATTCAGGGGATACCTACGAGCAGTACTTC

v_gene: TRBV10-3
d_gene: NA
j_gene: TRBJ1-5
abundance: few
CDR3aa: CAISERAQGGNQPQHF
CDR3nt: TGTGCCATCAGTGAGAGGGCCCAGGGTGGCAATCAGCCCCAGCATTTT

v_gene: TRBV6-8
d_gene: NA
j_gene: TRBJ1-2
abundance: NA
CDR3aa: CASSSPALGTNYGYTF
CDR3nt: TGTGCCAGCAGTTCCCCTGCGTTAGGGACTAACTATGGCTACACCTTC

v_gene: TRBV7-2
d_gene: TRBD1
j_gene: TRBJ1-1
abundance: many
CDR3aa: CASSKTRGVGTEAFF
CDR3nt: TGTGCCAGCAGTAAAACCAGGGGGGTAGGCACTGAAGCTTTCTTT

v_gene: TRBV7-4
d_gene: NA
j_gene: TRBJ1-1
abundance: NA
CDR3aa: CASSPGEGHMNTEAFF
CDR3nt: TGTGCCAGCAGCCCCGGGGAGGGACACATGAACACTGAAGCTTTCTTT

v_gene: TRBV15
d_gene: NA
j_gene: TRBJ1-1
abundance: few
CDR3aa: CATSRDRRTIRDTEAFF
CDR3nt: TGTGCCACCAGCAGAGATCGGCGGACGATACGTGACACTGAAGCTTTCTTT

v_gene: TRBV6-4
d_gene: TRBD2
j_gene: TRBJ2-3
abundance: NA
CDR3aa: CASSVSASGGGTDTQYF
CDR3nt: TGTGCCAGCAGTGTCTCCGCTAGCGGGGGGGGCACAGATACGCAGTATTTT

v_gene: TRBV7-2
d_gene: TRBD1
j_gene: TRBJ1-2
abundance: NA
CDR3aa: CASSSDRAFFGYTF
CDR3nt: TGTGCCAGCAGCTCAGACAGGGCTTTTTTTGGCTACACCTTC

v_gene: TRBV7-9
d_gene: TRBD2
j_gene: TRBJ2-7
abundance: few
CDR3aa: CASSLSGTILREQYF
CDR3nt: TGTGCCAGCAGCTTGTCCGGGACTATACTTCGTGAGCAGTACTTC

v_gene: TRBV7-2
d_gene: TRBD2
j_gene: TRBJ2-2
abundance: many
CDR3aa: CASNYRASGNTGELFF
CDR3nt: TGTGCCAGCAACTATAGGGCTAGCGGAAACACCGGGGAGCTGTTTTTT

v_gene: TRBV7-2
d_gene: NA
j_gene: TRBJ1-1
abundance: many
CDR3aa: CASSFQPNTEAFF
CDR3nt: TGTGCCAGCAGCTTTCAGCCGAACACTGAAGCTTTCTTT

v_gene: TRBV20-1
d_gene: TRBD2
j_gene: TRBJ2-1
abundance: NA
CDR3aa: CSPGGAGSPNSYNEQFF
CDR3nt: TGCAGTCCCGGGGGGGCGGGATCTCCCAATTCCTACAATGAGCAGTTCTTC

v_gene: TRBV7-2
d_gene: TRBD2
j_gene: TRBJ2-5
abundance: many
CDR3aa: CASSEGLAIQETQYF
CDR3nt: TGTGCCAGCAGCGAGGGACTAGCGATACAAGAGACCCAGTACTTC